The rows below give T cell receptor beta chains drawn from one sample of a study of human T cells and chemical hapten exposure. MiXCR, run by TCRdb on the RACE reads, gives a single entry per CDR3 protein. Among over 75,000 distinct CDR3 sequences listed, 7.5% to 9% were seen once. Sequenced material: whole blood, taken in connection with sensitization to the hapten diphenylcyclopropenone (DPC). These receptors all stem from a woman aged 25 to 39 with alopecia areata. Some clones in this sample may be carry-over from other donors' samples. The CDR3 runs from the conserved cysteine through the conserved F or W. The order of the fields is CDR3 length, J gene, V gene, D gene, clone size, CDR3 protein, CDR3 DNA. A D gene is named only where the DNA matches it firmly. Clone size is shown for a subset of rows, as once, few, many or a class of expanded clone.

15 | TRBJ2-5 | TRBV5-1 | TRBD2 | many | CASSWGLADQETQYF | TGCGCCAGCAGCTGGGGACTAGCGGACCAAGAGACCCAGTACTTC
13 | TRBJ1-4 | TRBV20-1 | . | few | CSAAGRPNEKLFF | TGCAGTGCTGCCGGGAGACCTAATGAAAAACTGTTTTTT
14 | TRBJ2-3 | TRBV6-1 | TRBD1 | . | CASRLDRGTDTQYF | TGTGCCAGCAGACTAGACAGGGGGACAGATACGCAGTATTTT
15 | TRBJ2-3 | TRBV12-3/TRBV12-4 | TRBD2 | many | CASSLGLAGTDTQYF | TGTGCCAGCAGTTTAGGGCTAGCGGGAACAGATACGCAGTATTTT
15 | TRBJ2-3 | TRBV10-3 | . | . | CAISEALMSTDTQYF | TGTGCCATCAGTGAGGCACTGATGAGCACAGATACGCAGTATTTT
15 | TRBJ2-3 | TRBV6-2/TRBV6-3 | TRBD1 | few | CASSYRGNTQGGLYF | TGTGCCAGCAGTTACAGGGGTAACACACAGGGGGGACTTTATTTT
11 | TRBJ2-1 | TRBV30 | . | many | CAWTGSYEQFF | TGTGCCTGGACAGGGTCGTATGAGCAGTTCTTC
13 | TRBJ1-5 | TRBV5-6 | . | few | CASSLSGLSPQHF | TGTGCCAGCAGCTTGTCGGGGCTGAGCCCCCAGCATTTT
17 | TRBJ2-2 | TRBV7-8 | TRBD2 | many | CASSLTLAGEDTGELFF | TGTGCCAGCAGTTTGACCTTAGCGGGGGAGGACACCGGGGAGCTGTTTTTT
17 | TRBJ1-2 | TRBV4-1 | . | few | CASSQERETEANYGYTF | TGCGCCAGCAGCCAAGAACGGGAGACAGAGGCTAACTATGGCTACACCTTC
14 | TRBJ2-7 | TRBV6-5 | TRBD2 | many | CASSPREGGYEQYF | TGTGCCAGCAGCCCCCGGGAGGGTGGGTACGAGCAGTACTTC
17 | TRBJ1-1 | TRBV4-1 | . | few | CASSQDLSDSRNTEAFF | TGCGCCAGCAGCCAAGACCTTTCCGACAGCAGGAACACTGAAGCTTTCTTT
15 | TRBJ1-2 | TRBV12-3/TRBV12-4 | TRBD1 | . | CASSTPTGVIDGYTF | TGTGCCAGCAGTACGCCGACAGGGGTCATCGATGGCTACACCTTC
12 | TRBJ1-2 | TRBV14 | . | few | CASSRRYYGYTF | TGTGCCAGCAGCCGACGGTACTATGGCTACACCTTC
15 | TRBJ1-2 | TRBV4-1 | . | many | CASSQDFQGNYGYTF | TGCGCCAGCAGCCAAGATTTCCAGGGGAACTATGGCTACACCTTC
15 | TRBJ2-5 | TRBV29-1 | TRBD2 | few | CSVEKISGDQETQYF | TGCAGCGTTGAAAAAATTAGCGGGGACCAAGAGACCCAGTACTTC
13 | TRBJ1-1 | TRBV13 | . | . | CASSLGGRGEAFF | TGTGCCAGCAGCTTAGGGGGGCGGGGTGAAGCTTTCTTT
13 | TRBJ1-2 | TRBV6-1 | . | many | CASSVEGMNGYTF | TGTGCCAGCAGTGTTGAGGGGATGAATGGCTACACCTTC
12 | TRBJ1-1 | TRBV2 | . | . | CASSPNRDWAFF | TGTGCCAGCAGCCCTAACAGGGACTGGGCTTTCTTT
13 | TRBJ1-2 | TRBV19 | . | few | CASRRDGNYGYTF | TGTGCCAGTAGACGGGACGGAAACTATGGCTACACCTTC
13 | TRBJ1-2 | TRBV6-5 | . | . | CASSIHPNYGYTF | TGTGCCAGCAGTATCCACCCTAACTATGGCTACACCTTC
15 | TRBJ2-2 | TRBV24-1 | TRBD1 | . | CATSGGQKNTGELFF | TGTGCCACCAGTGGGGGACAGAAGAACACCGGGGAGCTGTTTTTT
16 | TRBJ2-3 | TRBV19 | TRBD1 | . | CASSMDRGIGTDTQYF | TGTGCCAGTAGTATGGACAGGGGGATAGGCACAGATACGCAGTATTTT
13 | TRBJ2-3 | TRBV11-2 | . | many | CASSPTWPDTQYF | TGTGCCAGCAGCCCTACGTGGCCAGATACGCAGTATTTT
18 | TRBJ2-1 | TRBV18 | . | many | CASSHVAGPMSSYNEQFF | TGTGCCAGCTCACACGTGGCAGGTCCGATGAGCTCCTACAATGAGCAGTTCTTC